These 27 T cell receptor beta chains share one sample of origin, sequenced in a study of T cells in Graves' hyperthyroidism and ophthalmopathy (dated by TCRdb to between 2018 and 2021). Library preparation employed multiplex PCR. Sequencing instrument: Illumina HiSeq 2000. The TCR beta CDR3 regions were amplified from the RNA transcripts. The TCR CDR3 was subjected to a first round of RT-PCR using the HTBI primer set and the Qiagen OneStep RT-PCR kit. Starting from the raw public reads, TCRdb applied fastp trimming at Q25, assembled clones with MiXCR and retained in-frame beta chains. Rows with a matching CDR3 protein are joined into one entry that keeps the most common DNA and genes. The sample data list 280,000 or so distinct CDR3 sequences, and 20% to 25% of these were observed just once. In total, the top ten clones hold 25% to 30% of the sample. Material: blood. The receptors originated from a man aged 35 to 55 with Graves' hyperthyroidism that later progressed to Graves' ophthalmopathy.

In its sample, this clonotype was seen many times. V usage is TRBV5-6 and J usage is TRBJ2-7, with D possibly TRBD1 on 5 matching bases. Germline-derived CDR1 and CDR2 are SGHDT and YYEEEE. The CDR3 has 15 amino acids. Trimming left V 0 bases short and J 0 bases short, with 10 bases between. CDR3 loop: CASSLGQGSSYEQYF. Written as DNA, the CDR3 is TGTGCCAGCAGCTTGGGGCAGGGAAGCTCCTACGAGCAGTACTTC.

The chain employs TRBV7-3 and TRBJ1-1; possible D gene TRBD1, 6 bases. This CDR3 is 13 amino acids long. CDR1 and CDR2 (germline): SGHTA, FQGTGA. V was cut by 5 bases and J by 8 bases, with 15 bases left in between. CDR3 sequence reads: CASSPGSGEEAFF. The CDR3 DNA follows: TGTGCCAGCAGCCCCGGTTCAGGGGAAGAAGCTTTCTTT.

The chain links TRBV12-3 or TRBV12-4 to TRBJ2-7; the D gene is possibly TRBD2 (6 bases). Trimming left V 6 bases short and J 6 bases short, with 12 bases between. This CDR3 is built from 12 residues. This CDR3 is CASRDTGGEQYF. CDR3 coding DNA: TGTGCCAGCAGAGATACCGGGGGCGAGCAGTACTTC.

This chain uses TRBV6-4 with TRBJ1-1; tentative D call: TRBD1 (6 bases). CDR1 is MRHNA, CDR2 SNTAGT, per germline. The CDR3 has 15 amino acids. Trimming left V 11 bases short and J 1 base short, with 20 bases between. The CDR3 here is CAGQYRDTENTEAFF. DNA of the CDR3: TGTGCCGGACAGTACCGGGACACGGAGAACACTGAAGCTTTCTTT.

This clonotype was detected ten times or more. V usage is TRBV28 and J usage is TRBJ1-4; D perhaps matches TRBD1 (5 bases). Germline V gene sequence: CDR1 MDHEN, CDR2 SYDVKM. The CDR3 contains 16 residues. V shed 6 bases and J shed 6 bases, with 20 bases lying between them. The CDR3 nucleotides are TGTGCCAGCAGACCAAGGGCGGGGGGAATAGATGAAAAACTGTTTTTT. This gives the protein CASRPRAGGIDEKLFF.

The rearrangement uses TRBV15 and TRBJ1-5; D gene unclear. CDR3 length: 16 residues. In germline, CDR1 is LNHNV, CDR2 YYDKDF (reference sequence). V dropped 1 base and J dropped 7 bases, with 17 bases sitting between them. CDR3 sequence: CATSRAGVGGDQPQHF. CDR3 nucleotide sequence: TGTGCCACCAGCAGAGCCGGGGTAGGAGGCGACCAGCCCCAGCATTTT. Combining the CDR3 with reference TRBV15 and TRBJ1-5 gives the whole variable domain DAMVIQNPRYQVTQFGKPVTLSCSQTLNHNVMYWYQQKSSQAPKLLFHYYDKDFNNEADTPDNFQSRRPNTSFCFLDIRSPGLGDTAMYLCATSRAGVGGDQPQHFGDGTRLSIL.

This clonotype was detected many times. This sequence joins TRBV11-2 and TRBJ2-5; 8 bases align to TRBD1. This CDR3 is built from 14 residues. The ends lost 3 bases at V and 1 base at J; junction bases unmatched: 1. Germline CDR1 reads SGHAT; CDR2 reads FQNNGV. This CDR3 is CASSFTGGQETQYF. CDR3 coding DNA: TGTGCCAGCAGCTTCACAGGGGGCCAAGAGACCCAGTACTTC.

This clonotype was counted ten times or more. For the CDR3, the DNA is TGCAGTGCTAGAGAGCGGGAGTACGAGCAGTACTTC. Amino acid sequence: CSAREREYEQYF. This chain uses TRBV20-1 with TRBJ2-7; 7 nucleotides match TRBD2. The CDR3 runs 12 residues. The junction had 0 bases not matched to a gene; V was cut back by 0 bases and J by 4 bases. CDR1 DFQATT and CDR2 SNEGSKA come from the germline V gene (reference sequence).

This clonotype was seen many times. This chain links TRBV28 with TRBJ1-5; D is unresolved. The CDR3 length is 15 residues. CDR1 and CDR2 from the germline V gene are MDHEN and SYDVKM. Trimming took 2 bases from V and 5 from J, leaving 13 bases between them. The CDR3 loop reads CASSLSGLGDQPQHF. In DNA form, the CDR3 reads TGTGCCAGCAGTTTAAGCGGTCTTGGAGATCAGCCCCAGCATTTT.

This clonotype showed up just a few times. This rearrangement joins TRBV28 to TRBJ2-7; tentatively, D is TRBD1 (5 bases). The CDR3 length is 14 residues. The V end lost 3 bases, the J end lost 3 bases, and 12 bases lay between the germline ends. Germline V gene sequence: CDR1 MDHEN, CDR2 SYDVKM. CDR3 residues: CASSFQGLGYEQYF. CDR3 in DNA: TGTGCCAGCAGTTTCCAGGGTTTGGGCTACGAGCAGTACTTC.

There are many counts of this clonotype. This chain links TRBV20-1 with TRBJ2-5, with unresolved D. The CDR3 is 14 residues long. Germline-derived CDR1 and CDR2 are DFQATT and SNEGSKA (reference sequence). The V end lost 1 base, the J end lost 0 bases, and 9 bases lay between the germline ends. CDR3 sequence: CSARAATNQETQYF. In nucleotides, the CDR3 is TGCAGTGCTAGAGCCGCGACGAACCAAGAGACCCAGTACTTC.

This chain links TRBV6-2 or TRBV6-3 with TRBJ2-7; D not resolved. The CDR3 runs 13 residues. Germline V gene sequence: CDR1 MNHEY, CDR2 SVGEGT. The germline V and J ends were trimmed by 1 base and 1 base, with 5 bases remaining between them. CDR3 nucleotides: TGTGCCAGCAGTTACTTAGTATCCTACGAGCAGTACTTC. The encoded protein is CASSYLVSYEQYF.

This clonotype appeared a few times. The rearrangement uses TRBV6-1 and TRBJ2-5, with 10 nucleotides matching TRBD1. The CDR3 length is 16 residues. Germline assignment: CDR1 MNHNS and CDR2 SASEGT. With V trimmed by 6 bases and J by 6 bases, 13 bases remained unmatched. CDR3 residues: CASRDRGRSPEKTQYF. Here the CDR3 DNA reads TGTGCCAGCAGAGACAGGGGGCGATCCCCCGAGAAGACCCAGTACTTC.

This clonotype was seen at least ten times. This rearrangement joins TRBV28 to TRBJ1-1; D is undetermined. CDR3 length: 12 amino acids. Germline V lookup: CDR1 MDHEN, CDR2 SYDVKM. V was cut by 7 bases and J by 5 bases, with 11 bases left in between. The CDR3 region is CASTSDYTEAFF. In DNA, the CDR3 is TGTGCCAGCACCTCAGATTATACTGAAGCTTTCTTT.

This clonotype has a count of ten or more. This sequence joins TRBV27 and TRBJ2-2; no clear D gene. V lost 7 bases, J lost 1 base, and 4 bases lay in between. The CDR3 sequence is 12 residues long. CDR1 is MNHEY and CDR2 is SMNVEV in the germline V gene (reference sequence). CDR3 sequence reads: CASTGNTGELFF. The CDR3, as DNA: TGTGCCAGCACTGGGAACACCGGGGAGCTGTTTTTT.

In this sample, this clonotype turned up many times. The chain links TRBV27 to TRBJ1-1; D gene uncertain. The CDR3 is made up of 14 amino acids. V dropped 4 bases and J dropped 4 bases, with 13 bases sitting between them. Germline V gives CDR1 MNHEY, CDR2 SMNVEV (reference sequence). Written as DNA, the CDR3 is TGTGCCAGCAGTTCGGTGGGGATATCCACTGAAGCTTTCTTT. This sequence encodes CASSSVGISTEAFF.

This clonotype was counted many times. The genes are TRBV24-1 and TRBJ1-2; D ambiguous. V was cut by 9 bases and J by 6 bases, with 13 bases left in between. The length of the CDR3 is 12 residues. The germline gives CDR1 KGHDR, CDR2 SFDVKD. The CDR3 is CATENEVNGYTF. The CDR3 nucleotides read TGTGCCACCGAAAACGAGGTTAATGGCTACACCTTC.

The chain is built from TRBV11-1 and TRBJ2-6; 11 bases are a match to TRBD1. The CDR3 covers 17 residues. Germline V gene lookup returns CDR1 SGHAT and CDR2 FQDESV (reference sequence). J lost 0 bases, V lost 5 bases, and 3 bases had no gene match. The CDR3 region is CASSLGTGGSGANVLTF. The DNA for the CDR3 is TGTGCCAGCAGCCTAGGGACAGGGGGCTCTGGGGCCAACGTCCTGACTTTC.

This clonotype occurred many times. The CDR3 spells CASSYLLAGGPSSEEQYF. In nucleotides, the CDR3 is TGTGCCAGCAGTTACCTCCTAGCGGGAGGGCCGAGTTCAGAGGAGCAGTACTTC. This chain links TRBV6-2 or TRBV6-3 with TRBJ2-7, with 12 bases fitting TRBD2. In germline, CDR1 is MNHEY, CDR2 SVGEGT. This CDR3 spans 18 amino acids. The V and J ends lost 2 bases and 7 bases, in that order; junction bases with no gene match: 15.

The J gene is TRBJ2-5, the V gene TRBV30; no firm D call. Germline V CDR1 and CDR2: GTSNPN, SVGIG (reference sequence). Trimming pared 0 bases from V and 4 bases from J, leaving 9 bases between. The CDR3 totals 13 residues. The CDR3 bases are TGTGCCTGGAGTGTACTTCAACTAGAGACCCAGTACTTC. Amino acids: CAWSVLQLETQYF.

This clonotype was counted at least ten times. V and J are TRBV4-1 and TRBJ2-1; tentatively, D is TRBD2 (5 bases). V shed 2 bases and J shed 8 bases, with 16 bases lying between them. Germline V gene data show CDR1 as MGHRA and CDR2 as YSYEKL. The CDR3 is 15 residues long. The DNA for the CDR3 is TGCGCCAGCAGCCAATTTCCTAGCACCACAGATGAGCAGTTCTTC. Residues: CASSQFPSTTDEQFF.

The CDR3 sequence: CASSEGQGIYGYTF. CDR3 DNA: TGTGCCAGCAGCGAGGGACAGGGAATTTACGGCTACACCTTC. The genes are TRBV7-2 and TRBJ1-2; 9 bases align to TRBD1. The ends lost 5 bases at V and 8 bases at J; junction bases unmatched: 9. Germline values: CDR1 SGHTA, CDR2 FQGNSA. The length of the CDR3 is 14 residues.

This clonotype was recorded at least ten times. This chain connects TRBV5-6 to TRBJ2-4; the D gene is possibly TRBD2 (6 bases). Germline CDR1 and CDR2: SGHDT and YYEEEE. With 0 bases removed from V and 0 bases from J, the gap between germline ends came to 10 bases. The length of the CDR3 is 16 residues. CDR3 DNA: TGTGCCAGCAGCTTGGGTAGCGGAGGAGCCAAAAACATTCAGTACTTC. It translates to CASSLGSGGAKNIQYF.

This clonotype was observed many times. The chain combines TRBV9 with TRBJ1-2; D is ambiguous. Trimming took 3 bases from V and 3 from J, leaving 9 bases between them. The germline gives CDR1 SGDLS, CDR2 YYNGEE. The CDR3 loop spans 13 amino acids. The CDR3 spells CASSGTAHYGYTF. DNA for the CDR3: TGTGCCAGCAGCGGGACGGCCCACTATGGCTACACCTTC.

In this sample, this clonotype turned up many times. At one end the junction does not follow the germline gene, possibly because of a read error. The chain carries TRBV5-1 and TRBJ2-7, with D perhaps TRBD2 (5 bases). This CDR3 is 18 amino acids long. The germline V gene encodes CDR1 SGHRS and CDR2 YFSETQ. This chain's CDR3 is CTSSSTYTRNHDSYEQYF. The CDR3 DNA follows: TGCACCAGCAGCTCGACATATACTAGGAACCATGACTCCTACGAGCAGTACTTC.

This clonotype was observed many times. The rearrangement joins TRBV6-1 to TRBJ1-1; no definite D call. The length of the CDR3 is 12 residues. The V gene lost 10 bases and the J gene lost 1 base, with 10 bases spanning the gap. Germline V CDR1 and CDR2: MNHNS, SASEGT. CDR3 DNA: TGTGCCACACGTAGAGGGAACACTGAAGCTTTCTTT. Protein: CATRRGNTEAFF.

This clonotype showed up just a few times. The chain joins TRBV6-2 or TRBV6-3 to TRBJ2-7; possible D gene TRBD1, 6 bases. Germline V gene lookup returns CDR1 MNHEY and CDR2 SVGEGT. V gave up 5 bases and J gave up 0 bases, with 8 bases separating them. CDR3 length: 13 residues. In nucleotides, the CDR3 is TGTGCCAGCAGTGACAGGCCCTCCTACGAGCAGTACTTC. Protein sequence: CASSDRPSYEQYF.